The T cell receptor beta chain described here comes from a study of blood T cell repertoires in COVID-19. About the study: Sample material is recorded as cDNA or gDNA derived from T cells, B-cell-depleted T cells, or PBMCs.

Per the authors' pipeline: Nucleated cell number was recorded as an estimate derived from reference gene primer amplification. Sequencing was performed with immunoSEQ multiplex PCR; in TCRdb, only in-frame clones are kept and a portion is missing. V and J calls plus clone size are reproduced from that table; the DNA served to infer D and trimming. The data contain tens of thousands of clones, roughly nine tenths of them seen just once; the ten biggest clones take up over 4%. Per germline, CDR1 LGHNA and CDR2 YSLEER. Trimming took off 4 bases at V and 6 bases at J, with 19 bases between the two ends. The length of the CDR3 is 15 residues.

What was sequenced was peripheral blood. V gene TRBV4-3 combines with J gene TRBJ2-7; maybe TRBD2 (6 bases). The receptor's source is a man aged 55 to 69 with active COVID-19. For the CDR3, the DNA is TGCGCCAGCAGCCCTCGTTGGCGGGGAAAGAGCGAGCAGTACTTC. As protein: CASSPRWRGKSEQYF.